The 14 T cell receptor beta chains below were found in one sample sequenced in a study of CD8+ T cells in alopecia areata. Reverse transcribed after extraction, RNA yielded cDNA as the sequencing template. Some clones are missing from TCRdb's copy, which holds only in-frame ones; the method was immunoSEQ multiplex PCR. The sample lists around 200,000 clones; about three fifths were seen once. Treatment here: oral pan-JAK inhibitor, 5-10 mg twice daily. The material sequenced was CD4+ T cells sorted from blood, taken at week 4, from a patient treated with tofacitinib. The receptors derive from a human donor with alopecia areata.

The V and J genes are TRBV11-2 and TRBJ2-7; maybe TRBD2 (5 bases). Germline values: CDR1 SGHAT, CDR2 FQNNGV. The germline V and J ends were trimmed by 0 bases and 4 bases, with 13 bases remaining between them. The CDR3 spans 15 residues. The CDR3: CASSLEKGEFYEQYF. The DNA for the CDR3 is TGTGCCAGCAGCTTAGAGAAGGGAGAGTTTTACGAGCAGTACTTC.

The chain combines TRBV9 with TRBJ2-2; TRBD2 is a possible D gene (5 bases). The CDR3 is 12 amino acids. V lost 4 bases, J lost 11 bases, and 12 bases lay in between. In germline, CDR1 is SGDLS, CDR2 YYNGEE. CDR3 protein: CASSLLEGELFF. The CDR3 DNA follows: TGTGCCAGCAGCCTCCTAGAGGGAGAGCTGTTTTTT.

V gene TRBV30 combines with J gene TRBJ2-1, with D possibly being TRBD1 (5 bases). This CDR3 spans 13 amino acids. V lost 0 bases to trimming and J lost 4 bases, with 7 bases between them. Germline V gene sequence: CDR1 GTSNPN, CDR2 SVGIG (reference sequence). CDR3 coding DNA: TGTGCCTGGAGTGTAGACAGATACAATGAGCAGTTCTTC. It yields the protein CAWSVDRYNEQFF.

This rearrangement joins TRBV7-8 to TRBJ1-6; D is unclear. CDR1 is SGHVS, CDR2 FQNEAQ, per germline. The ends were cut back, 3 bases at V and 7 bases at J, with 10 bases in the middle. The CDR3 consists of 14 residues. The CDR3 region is CASSFEGPNSPLHF. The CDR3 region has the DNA TGTGCCAGCAGCTTTGAAGGGCCCAATTCACCCCTCCACTTT.

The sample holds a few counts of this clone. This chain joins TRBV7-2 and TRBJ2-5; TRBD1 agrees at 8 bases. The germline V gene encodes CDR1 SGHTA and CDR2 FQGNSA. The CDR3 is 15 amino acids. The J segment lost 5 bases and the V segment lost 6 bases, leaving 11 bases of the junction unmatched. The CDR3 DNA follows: TGTGCCAGCAGAGCCAGGGGGCTAGGTCGGGAGACCCAGTACTTC. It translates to CASRARGLGRETQYF.

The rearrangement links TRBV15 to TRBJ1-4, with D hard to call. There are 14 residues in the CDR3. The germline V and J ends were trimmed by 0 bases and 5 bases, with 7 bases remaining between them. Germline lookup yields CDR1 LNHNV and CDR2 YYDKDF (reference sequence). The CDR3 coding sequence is TGTGCCACCAGCAGAGACAGGACGAATGAAAAACTGTTTTTT. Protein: CATSRDRTNEKLFF. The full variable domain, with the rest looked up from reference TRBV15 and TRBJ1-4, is DAMVIQNPRYQVTQFGKPVTLSCSQTLNHNVMYWYQQKSSQAPKLLFHYYDKDFNNEADTPDNFQSRRPNTSFCFLDIRSPGLGDTAMYLCATSRDRTNEKLFFGSGTQLSVL.

In DNA form, the CDR3 reads TGTGCCAGCAGCCCTCGCGGGAGACTTAGCAATCAGCCCCAGCATTTT. This sequence encodes CASSPRGRLSNQPQHF. This chain links TRBV7-9 with TRBJ1-5, with unresolved D. Germline assignment: CDR1 SEHNR and CDR2 FQNEAQ (reference sequence). Trimming took off 5 bases at V and 0 bases at J, with 14 bases between the two ends. This CDR3 comprises 16 residues.

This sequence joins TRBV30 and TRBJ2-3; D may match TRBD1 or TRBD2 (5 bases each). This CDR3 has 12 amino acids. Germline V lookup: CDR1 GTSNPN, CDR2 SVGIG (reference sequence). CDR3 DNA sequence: TGTGCTATCCGGGACCGGACAGATACGCAGTATTTT. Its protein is CAIRDRTDTQYF.

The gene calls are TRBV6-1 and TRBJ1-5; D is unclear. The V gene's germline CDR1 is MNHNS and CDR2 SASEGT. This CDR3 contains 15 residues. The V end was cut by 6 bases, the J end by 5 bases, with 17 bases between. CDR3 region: CASSLLSSTYQPQHF. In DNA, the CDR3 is TGTGCCAGCAGCCTGTTGTCCAGTACCTATCAGCCCCAGCATTTT.

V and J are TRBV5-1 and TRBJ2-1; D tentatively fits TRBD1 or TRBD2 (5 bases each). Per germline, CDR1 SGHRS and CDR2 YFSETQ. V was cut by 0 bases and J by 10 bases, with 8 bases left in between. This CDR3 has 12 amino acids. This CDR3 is CASSLVWGEQFF. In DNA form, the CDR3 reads TGCGCCAGCAGCTTGGTTTGGGGGGAGCAGTTCTTC.

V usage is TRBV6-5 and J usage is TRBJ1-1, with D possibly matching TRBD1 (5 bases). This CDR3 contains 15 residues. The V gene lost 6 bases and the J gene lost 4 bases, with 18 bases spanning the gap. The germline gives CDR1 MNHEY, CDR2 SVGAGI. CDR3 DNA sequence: TGTGCCAGCAGCCCCGCTCGTAGACAGTTCACTGAAGCTTTCTTT. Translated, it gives CASSPARRQFTEAFF.

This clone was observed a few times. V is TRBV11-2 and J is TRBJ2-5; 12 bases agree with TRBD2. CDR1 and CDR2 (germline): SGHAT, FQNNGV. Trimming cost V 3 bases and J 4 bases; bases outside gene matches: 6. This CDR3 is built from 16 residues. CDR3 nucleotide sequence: TGTGCCAGCAGCTTTAGGACTAGCGGGGTAATAGAGACCCAGTACTTC. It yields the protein CASSFRTSGVIETQYF.

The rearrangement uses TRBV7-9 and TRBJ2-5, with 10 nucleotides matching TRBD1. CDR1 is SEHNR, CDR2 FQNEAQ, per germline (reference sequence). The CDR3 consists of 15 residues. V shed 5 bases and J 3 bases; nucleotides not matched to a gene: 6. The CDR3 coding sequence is TGTGCCAGCAGCCGCATGGGACAGGGGAAAGAGACCCAGTACTTC. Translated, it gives CASSRMGQGKETQYF. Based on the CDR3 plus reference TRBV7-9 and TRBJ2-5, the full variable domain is DTGVSQNPRHKITKRGQNVTFRCDPISEHNRLYWYRQTLGQGPEFLTYFQNEAQLEKSRLLSDRFSAERPKGSFSTLEIQRTEQGDSAMYLCASSRMGQGKETQYFGPGTRLLVL.

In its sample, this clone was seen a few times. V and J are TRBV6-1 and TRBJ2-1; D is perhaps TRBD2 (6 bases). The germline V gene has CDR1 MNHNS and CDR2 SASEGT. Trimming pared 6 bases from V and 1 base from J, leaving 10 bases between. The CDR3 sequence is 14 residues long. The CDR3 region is CASRDGGSYNEQFF. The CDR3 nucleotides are TGTGCCAGCAGGGACGGAGGGTCCTACAATGAGCAGTTCTTC.